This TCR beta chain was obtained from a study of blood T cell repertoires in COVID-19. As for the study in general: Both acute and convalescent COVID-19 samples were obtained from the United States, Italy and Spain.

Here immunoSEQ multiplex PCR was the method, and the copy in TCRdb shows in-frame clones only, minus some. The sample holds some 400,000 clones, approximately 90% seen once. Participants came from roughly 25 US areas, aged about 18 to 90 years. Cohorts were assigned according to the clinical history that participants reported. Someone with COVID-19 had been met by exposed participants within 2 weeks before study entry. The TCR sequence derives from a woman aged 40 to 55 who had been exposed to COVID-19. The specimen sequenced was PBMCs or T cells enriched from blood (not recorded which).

The CDR3 spells CASSPPGPSNGYTF. DNA for the CDR3: TGCGCCAGCAGCCCTCCAGGGCCCTCCAATGGCTACACCTTC. The rearrangement links TRBV5-1 to TRBJ1-2; tentative D call: TRBD1 (5 bases). Germline-derived CDR1 and CDR2 are SGHRS and YFSETQ. The V gene lost 4 bases and the J gene lost 6 bases, with 16 bases spanning the gap. CDR3 length equals 14 residues.